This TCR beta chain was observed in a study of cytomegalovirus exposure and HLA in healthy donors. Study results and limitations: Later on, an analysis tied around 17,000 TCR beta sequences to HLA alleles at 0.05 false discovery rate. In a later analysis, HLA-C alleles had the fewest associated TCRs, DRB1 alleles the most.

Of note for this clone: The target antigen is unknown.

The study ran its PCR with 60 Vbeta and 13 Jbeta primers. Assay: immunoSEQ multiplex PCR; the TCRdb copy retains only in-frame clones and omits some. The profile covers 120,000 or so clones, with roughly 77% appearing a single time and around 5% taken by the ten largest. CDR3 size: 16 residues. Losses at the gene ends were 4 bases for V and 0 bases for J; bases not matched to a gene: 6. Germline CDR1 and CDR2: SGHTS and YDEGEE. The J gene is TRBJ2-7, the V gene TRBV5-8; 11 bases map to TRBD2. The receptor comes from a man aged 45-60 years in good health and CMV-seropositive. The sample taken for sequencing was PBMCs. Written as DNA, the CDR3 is TGTGCCAGCAGCCCTACTAGCGGGGGCCGCTCCTACGAGCAGTACTTC. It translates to CASSPTSGGRSYEQYF.